This TCR beta chain was captured in a study of T cells in localized non-small cell lung cancer. Overall study results and limits: Higher blood T cell density went with longer overall survival.

In regard to this clone: Antigen: not known.

Here immunoSEQ multiplex PCR was the method, and the copy in TCRdb shows in-frame clones only, minus some. The sample yields some 19,000 clones, 80% to 95% seen once. Germline CDR1 is KGHSH and CDR2 is LQKENI. V trimming: 5 bases; J trimming: 1 base; junction bases outside the gene matches: 3. This CDR3 contains 14 residues. The starting material was peripheral blood, obtained before any cancer treatment. The chain joins TRBV18 to TRBJ1-1, with 8 bases matching TRBD1. This TCR came from a male donor older than 55 with stage I squamous cell lung carcinoma. For the CDR3, the DNA is TGTGCCAGCTCAACGACAGGGGCGAACACTGAAGCTTTCTTT. Translation: CASSTTGANTEAFF.